This T cell receptor (beta chain) was captured in a study of radiation and T cells in renal cell carcinoma. Time point reported: baseline pretreatment blood. Described treatment: 15 Gy SBRT to primary tumor, nephrectomy 4 weeks later. Study findings and constraints: From baseline, blood top tumor clonotypes peaked at 2 weeks post-radiation.

Here immunoSEQ multiplex PCR was the method, and the copy in TCRdb shows in-frame clones only, minus some. The sample lists approximately 110,000 clones, approximately 80% occurring once. Of note for this clone: Its matching antigen is unknown.

Losses at the gene ends were 2 bases for V and 4 bases for J; bases not matched to a gene: 5. The CDR3 consists of 14 residues. Germline V gene lookup returns CDR1 GTSNPN and CDR2 SVGIG (reference sequence). The clonotype was recovered from a woman between 55 and 75 years old with renal cell carcinoma. Sequencing used blood, obtained from a patient whose treatment included radiotherapy and nephrectomy. The rearrangement joins TRBV30 to TRBJ1-2; 9 bases agree with TRBD1. The CDR3 loop is CAWSITGGVYGYTF. DNA for the CDR3: TGTGCCTGGAGTATCACAGGGGGCGTCTATGGCTACACCTTC. Full variable domain (remainder filled in from reference TRBV30 and TRBJ1-2): SQTIHQWPATLVQPVGSPLSLECTVEGTSNPNLYWYRQAAGRGLQLLFYSVGIGQISSEVPQNLSASRPQDRQFILSSKKLLLSDSGFYLCAWSITGGVYGYTFGSGTRLTVV.